These 15 T cell receptor beta chains share one sample of origin, sequenced in a study of shared clonotypes between healthy human individuals. Sequencing used immunoSEQ multiplex PCR; TCRdb keeps in-frame clones, though not all of them. The sample shows roughly 1 million clones, approximately 72% of them seen only once. The sequenced sample was memory CD4+ T cells sorted from blood. Indicated subset: CD45RA-negative fraction. Source of these receptors: a man aged 18-30 years in good health.

The chain joins TRBV7-2 to TRBJ2-7; D gene ambiguous. Trimming pared 1 base from V and 11 bases from J, leaving 18 bases between. Per germline, CDR1 SGHTA and CDR2 FQGNSA. CDR3 length: 14 amino acids. CDR3 loop: CASSLDLLSSIEYF. CDR3 DNA sequence: TGTGCCAGCAGCTTAGATCTATTATCTAGTATAGAGTACTTC.

J is TRBJ2-2 and V is TRBV6-4; a possible D gene is TRBD2 (5 bases). Germline assignment: CDR1 MRHNA and CDR2 SNTAGT. The V and J ends lost 0 bases and 13 bases respectively, with 12 bases between them. This CDR3 has 13 amino acids. The CDR3 loop is CASSDSPGERLFF. CDR3 nucleotides: TGTGCCAGCAGTGACTCCCCCGGGGAGAGGCTGTTTTTT.

V usage is TRBV30 and J usage is TRBJ2-7, with 7 bases lining up with TRBD2. V gave up 0 bases and J gave up 2 bases; unmatched junction bases: 4. Germline V CDR1 and CDR2: GTSNPN, SVGIG (reference sequence). The CDR3 extends over 14 amino acids. The CDR3 DNA reads as TGTGCCTGGAGTGTTCGCGGGACTACCTACGAGCAGTACTTC. This translates into CAWSVRGTTYEQYF.

This sequence joins TRBV28 and TRBJ2-2, with D tentatively TRBD1 (6 bases). Germline V gene sequence: CDR1 MDHEN, CDR2 SYDVKM. The length of the CDR3 is 13 residues. V shed 6 bases and J shed 6 bases, with 11 bases lying between them. CDR3 DNA: TGTGCCAGCAGCGACAGGACGCCCGGGGAGCTGTTTTTT. This encodes CASSDRTPGELFF. Variable domain in full (rest from reference TRBV28 and TRBJ2-2): DVKVTQSSRYLVKRTGEKVFLECVQDMDHENMFWYRQDPGLGLRLIYFSYDVKMKEKGDIPEGYSVSREKKERFSLILESASTNQTSMYLCASSDRTPGELFFGEGSRLTVL.

The chain joins TRBV5-6 to TRBJ2-7; D gene ambiguous. This CDR3 region has 12 residues. Germline-derived CDR1 and CDR2 are SGHDT and YYEEEE. V was shortened by 10 bases and J by 4 bases, with 15 bases between the two germline ends. The CDR3 here is CADGRAPYEQYF. CDR3 nucleotides: TGTGCCGACGGCCGGGCGCCTTACGAGCAGTACTTC.

This clone was seen just once. This chain connects TRBV18 to TRBJ2-3; D is ambiguous. Germline-derived CDR1 and CDR2 are KGHSH and LQKENI. The V end was cut by 10 bases, the J end by 4 bases, with 12 bases between. The CDR3 length is 12 residues. In nucleotides, the CDR3 is TGTGCCACCAAGGCAAGTCCAGATACGCAGTATTTT. Encoded protein: CATKASPDTQYF. Supplemented by reference TRBV18 and TRBJ2-3, the full variable domain reads NAGVMQNPRHLVRRRGQEARLRCSPMKGHSHVYWYRQLPEEGLKFMVYLQKENIIDESGMPKERFSAEFPKEGPSILRIQQVVRGDSAAYFCATKASPDTQYFGPGTRLTVL.

The chain recombines TRBV11-2 with TRBJ1-4, with TRBD1 matching 8 bases. V lost 5 bases, J lost 7 bases, and 9 bases stayed unmatched. This CDR3 has 15 amino acids. Germline CDR1 is SGHAT and CDR2 is FQNNGV. The CDR3 region has the DNA TGTGCCAGCAGCATTGGACAGGGAGGTTTTGAAAAACTGTTTTTT. Protein sequence: CASSIGQGGFEKLFF.

This clone was seen just once. CDR3 region: CASSRQGRNSPLHF. For the CDR3, the DNA is TGTGCCAGCAGCCGTCAGGGGCGGAATTCACCCCTCCACTTT. The chain couples TRBV7-9 to TRBJ1-6, with D perhaps TRBD1 (6 bases). The V end lost 5 bases, the J end lost 7 bases, and 12 bases lay between the germline ends. Germline values: CDR1 SEHNR, CDR2 FQNEAQ (reference sequence). The CDR3 is made up of 14 amino acids.

The chain is built from TRBV4-1 and TRBJ2-2, with TRBD1 as a possible D gene (6 bases). V was pared by 3 bases and J by 0 bases, with 11 bases between. Germline loops: CDR1 MGHRA, CDR2 YSYEKL. CDR3 length equals 16 residues. The CDR3 DNA follows: TGCGCCAGCAGCCATGAAACAGGGACGAACACCGGGGAGCTGTTTTTT. Translation gives CASSHETGTNTGELFF.

The chain links TRBV4-3 to TRBJ2-7, with D possibly being TRBD2 (5 bases). The CDR3 contains 16 residues. Germline V CDR1 and CDR2: LGHNA, YSLEER. Trimming cost V 3 bases and J 2 bases, with 17 bases left between them. Here the CDR3 reads CASSQETGIVPYEQYF. The CDR3 bases are TGCGCCAGCAGCCAGGAGACCGGGATCGTTCCCTACGAGCAGTACTTC.

This chain connects TRBV9 to TRBJ2-1, with 11 nucleotides matching TRBD2. Germline V gives CDR1 SGDLS, CDR2 YYNGEE. V was clipped by 2 bases and J by 7 bases; unmatched bases: 8. CDR3 length equals 16 residues. The CDR3: CASSVGSGRAYNEQFF. In nucleotides, the CDR3 is TGTGCCAGCAGCGTGGGTAGCGGGAGGGCTTATAATGAGCAGTTCTTC.

This clone was detected only once. The genes are TRBV6-5 and TRBJ2-4; D remains unclear. The V and J ends lost 2 bases and 0 bases respectively, with 5 bases between them. CDR3 length: 14 amino acids. Germline values: CDR1 MNHEY, CDR2 SVGAGI. CDR3 nucleotides: TGTGCCAGCAGTTACAGCGTAGCCAAAAACATTCAGTACTTC. Translating gives CASSYSVAKNIQYF.

The J gene is TRBJ1-1, the V gene TRBV15; 7 nucleotides agree with TRBD1. The CDR3 sequence is 15 residues long. Germline trimming cut 0 bases from V and 4 bases from J; bases unmatched to any gene: 5. The germline V gene has CDR1 LNHNV and CDR2 YYDKDF (reference sequence). For the CDR3, the DNA is TGTGCCACCAGCAGAGACGACAGGGATCGCACTGAAGCTTTCTTT. Protein product: CATSRDDRDRTEAFF.

The chain recombines TRBV7-3 with TRBJ1-1; 7 bases align to TRBD1. The germline CDR1 and CDR2 sequences are SGHTA and FQGTGA. The CDR3 runs to 17 residues. The junction had 11 bases not matched to a gene; V was cut back by 4 bases and J by 0 bases. The CDR3: CASSWAGTDTMNTEAFF. The CDR3 nucleotides are TGTGCCAGCAGCTGGGCGGGGACAGACACCATGAACACTGAAGCTTTCTTT.

With regard to this clone: A much larger clone lies a single base off, so this may be a read error. The V and J genes are TRBV5-8 and TRBJ2-3, with 7 bases that match TRBD1. Trimming cost V 3 bases and J 4 bases; bases outside gene matches: 5. The CDR3 has 14 residues. The V gene's germline CDR1 is SGHTS and CDR2 YDEGEE. As DNA, the CDR3 is TGTGCCAGCAGCTCCCGACAGGGCGCAGATACGCAGTATTTT. This gives the protein CASSSRQGADTQYF.